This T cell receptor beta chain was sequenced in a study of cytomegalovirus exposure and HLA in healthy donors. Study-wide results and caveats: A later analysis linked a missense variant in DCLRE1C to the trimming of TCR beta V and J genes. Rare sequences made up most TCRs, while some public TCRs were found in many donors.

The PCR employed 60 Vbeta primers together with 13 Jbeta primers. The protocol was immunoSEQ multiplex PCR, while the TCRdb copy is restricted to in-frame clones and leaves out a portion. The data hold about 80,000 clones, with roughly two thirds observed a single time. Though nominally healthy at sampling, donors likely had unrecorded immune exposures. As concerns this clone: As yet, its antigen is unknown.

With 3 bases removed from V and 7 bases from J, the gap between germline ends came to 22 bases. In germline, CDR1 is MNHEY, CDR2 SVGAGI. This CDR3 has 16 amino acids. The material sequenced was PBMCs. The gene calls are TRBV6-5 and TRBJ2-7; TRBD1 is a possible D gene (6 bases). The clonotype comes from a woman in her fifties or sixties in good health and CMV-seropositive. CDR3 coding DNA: TGTGCCAGCAGTTATTCTTCCGGGACAACAAATTGGGAGCAGTACTTC. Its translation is CASSYSSGTTNWEQYF.